This TCR beta chain was documented in a study of T cells in Graves' hyperthyroidism and ophthalmopathy. There were TCR beta CDR3 regions amplified from RNA transcripts. In the first-round RT-PCR of the TCR CDR3, the HTBI primer set was used. MiXCR, applied by TCRdb to the multiplex PCR reads, yields one record per CDR3 protein. The sample records 350,000 to 400,000 distinct CDR3 sequences, roughly 13% being singletons. This clonotype was found many times. The sequence was obtained from a woman aged 55 to 70 with Graves' hyperthyroidism. What was sequenced was blood.

The CDR3 sequence is CASSLVGDNEQFF. The CDR3 DNA follows: TGTGCCAGCAGCTTAGTGGGAGACAATGAGCAGTTCTTC. This chain links TRBV11-2 with TRBJ2-1, with a tentative D call TRBD2 (5 bases). In germline, CDR1 is SGHAT, CDR2 FQNNGV. The CDR3 consists of 13 residues. The V and J ends lost 1 base and 5 bases respectively, with 6 bases between them.